This T cell receptor (beta chain) comes out of a study of CD8 T cells in Susac syndrome. Study summary: Patients with Susac syndrome were therapy-naive, on corticosteroids, or on intravenous immunoglobulin alone at the time that blood was drawn.

Random hexamers primed reverse transcription of about 0.45 to 1 ug RNA. TCRdb reprocessed the immunoSEQ multiplex PCR reads via MiXCR and lists one record per CDR3 protein. The sample contains tens of thousands of distinct CDR3 sequences, approximately 93% of which appear only once. V lost 6 bases and J lost 2, with 7 bases in between. Germline V gene sequence: CDR1 MNHEY, CDR2 SVGAGI. CDR3 length: 13 residues. The specimen sequenced was CD4+ T cells from PBMCs. The chain recombines TRBV6-5 with TRBJ2-2; D unresolved. The sequence came from a human donor with Susac syndrome. This CDR3 reads CASRAANTGELFF. CDR3 nucleotide sequence: TGTGCCAGCAGGGCAGCAAACACCGGGGAGCTGTTTTTT.